These 25 T cell receptor beta chains were sequenced from one sample in a study of blood T cell repertoires in COVID-19. Measured with immunoSEQ multiplex PCR; TCRdb has only the in-frame clones, and not every one. The data contain about 280,000 clones, approximately 86% of them singletons. The sequenced sample was peripheral blood. The receptors come from a woman aged 45-59 years who had recovered from COVID-19.

The chain carries TRBV29-1 and TRBJ2-1, with a weak D call TRBD2 (6 bases). The CDR3 contains 15 residues. Germline V CDR1 and CDR2: SQVTM, ANQGSEA. Trimming stripped 4 bases from V and 0 bases from J, with 13 bases between. The CDR3 spells CSVVLSRGSYNEQFF. The CDR3 nucleotides read TGCAGCGTTGTCTTGTCGCGGGGCTCCTACAATGAGCAGTTCTTC.

This clone appeared a few times. The chain couples TRBV4-2 to TRBJ2-3; 11 positions agree with TRBD2. The CDR3 is 18 amino acids. V was clipped by 0 bases and J by 1 base; unmatched bases: 6. Germline CDR1 reads LGHNA; CDR2 reads YNFKEQ. For the CDR3, the DNA is TGTGCCAGCAGCCAAGAGGCGGCACTAGCGGGGGGCACAGATACGCAGTATTTT. The encoded protein is CASSQEAALAGGTDTQYF.

The chain couples TRBV4-2 to TRBJ2-5, with TRBD2 identical over 7 bases. CDR3 length: 16 residues. V shed 3 bases and J 2 bases; nucleotides not matched to a gene: 9. Germline V gives CDR1 LGHNA, CDR2 YNFKEQ. The CDR3 coding sequence is TGTGCCAGCAGCCAGGCCGCGGGGGTCACACAAGAGACCCAGTACTTC. This encodes CASSQAAGVTQETQYF.

This clone has a handful of counts. This sequence joins TRBV10-3 and TRBJ2-1; tentatively, D is TRBD2 (6 bases). V was cut by 10 bases and J by 2 bases, with 18 bases left in between. CDR1 ENHRY and CDR2 SYGVKD come from the germline V gene. The CDR3 runs 15 residues. CDR3 in amino acids: CASLQGWEAYNEQFF. The CDR3 bases are TGTGCCAGTTTACAAGGGTGGGAGGCCTACAATGAGCAGTTCTTC.

The CDR3 DNA is TGTGCCAGCAGCAGCACAGGGGATTCACCCCTCCACTTT. It codes for CASSSTGDSPLHF. The V gene is TRBV7-8, the J gene TRBJ1-6; 7 bases are a match to TRBD1. This CDR3 region has 13 residues. Germline assignment: CDR1 SGHVS and CDR2 FQNEAQ. The V and J ends lost 5 bases and 8 bases, in that order; junction bases with no gene match: 3.

V is TRBV6-5 and J is TRBJ2-7; D gene ambiguous. The CDR3 totals 11 residues. Germline V gives CDR1 MNHEY, CDR2 SVGAGI. The V gene lost 7 bases and the J gene lost 6 bases, with 10 bases spanning the gap. The CDR3 loop is CASNLYGEQYF. The CDR3 coding sequence is TGTGCCAGCAACCTCTACGGCGAGCAGTACTTC.

The chain employs TRBV27 and TRBJ2-5; D remains unclear. Trimming took 5 bases from V and 4 from J, leaving 14 bases between them. The CDR3 has 14 residues. Germline V lookup: CDR1 MNHEY, CDR2 SMNVEV (reference sequence). CDR3 nucleotides: TGTGCCAGCAGTCTCACTTCTTCCCGAGAGACCCAGTACTTC. It codes for CASSLTSSRETQYF.

The V call is TRBV4-1, the J call TRBJ1-1; D perhaps matches TRBD1 (5 bases). The CDR3 contains 15 residues. Per the germline V gene, CDR1 is MGHRA and CDR2 is YSYEKL. V lost 3 bases to trimming and J lost 3 bases, with 14 bases between them. The CDR3 bases are TGCGCCAGCAGCCAGGACATAGGAGAAGACACTGAAGCTTTCTTT. As protein: CASSQDIGEDTEAFF.

This clone was found a few times. The chain uses TRBV6-6 and TRBJ2-7, with TRBD2 identical over 10 bases. The germline V gene has CDR1 MNHNY and CDR2 SVGAGI (reference sequence). The CDR3 totals 14 residues. The V gene end was trimmed by 5 bases and the J gene end by 4 bases; junction bases not matched to a gene: 5. CDR3 coding DNA: TGTGCCAGCAGTAAGGCTAGCGGGGGATACGAGCAGTACTTC. Residues: CASSKASGGYEQYF.

This chain connects TRBV6-5 to TRBJ2-7; 9 nucleotides agree with TRBD1. CDR3 length: 14 amino acids. Germline values: CDR1 MNHEY, CDR2 SVGAGI. Germline trimming cut 6 bases from V and 4 bases from J; bases unmatched to any gene: 7. The CDR3 DNA reads TGTGCCAGCAGACAACAGGGGGCCGAATACGAGCAGTACTTC. Translating it yields CASRQQGAEYEQYF.

This clone came up many times. The chain couples TRBV4-3 to TRBJ2-7, with TRBD2 matching over 9 bases. This CDR3 region has 16 residues. Germline V gene data show CDR1 as LGHNA and CDR2 as YSLEER. With V trimmed by 1 base and J by 3 bases, 7 bases remained unmatched. CDR3 bases: TGCGCCAGCAGCCAAGTTCTCGCGGGGGGGAACTACGAGCAGTACTTC. Protein product: CASSQVLAGGNYEQYF.

The V call is TRBV6-1, the J call TRBJ2-7; perhaps TRBD1 as D (6 bases). Trimming removed 2 bases from V and 7 bases from J, with 12 bases in between. The CDR3 consists of 13 residues. Germline V CDR1 and CDR2: MNHNS, SASEGT. CDR3: CASSEIRGGEQYF. The DNA for the CDR3 is TGTGCCAGCAGTGAAATCAGGGGCGGTGAGCAGTACTTC.

The V and J genes are TRBV9 and TRBJ2-2; D might be TRBD2 (5 bases). The CDR3 length is 12 residues. CDR1 SGDLS and CDR2 YYNGEE come from the germline V gene. V dropped 3 bases and J dropped 7 bases, with 7 bases sitting between them. CDR3 coding DNA: TGTGCCAGCAGCGCCGGGATCGGGGAGCTGTTTTTT. Translated: CASSAGIGELFF.

V is TRBV2 and J is TRBJ1-2; D is unresolved. The germline gives CDR1 SNHLY, CDR2 FYNNEI. The CDR3 has 11 residues. V was pared by 7 bases and J by 4 bases, with 7 bases between. The DNA of the CDR3 is TGTGCCAGCAAGGAGATCTATGGCTACACCTTC. Translating it yields CASKEIYGYTF.

The table lists this clone with a few counts. The chain has TRBV9 and TRBJ1-5, with D possibly being TRBD1 (6 bases). The length of the CDR3 is 15 residues. V lost 4 bases to trimming and J lost 6 bases, with 17 bases between them. Germline V gene data show CDR1 as SGDLS and CDR2 as YYNGEE. CDR3 sequence: CASSLFGGAGQPQHF. In DNA form, the CDR3 reads TGTGCCAGCAGCCTGTTTGGGGGGGCAGGTCAGCCCCAGCATTTT.

The gene calls are TRBV29-1 and TRBJ1-2; tentative D call: TRBD1 (5 bases). Trimming removed 2 bases at V and 4 bases at J, with 20 bases between. CDR1 is SQVTM and CDR2 is ANQGSEA in the germline V gene. CDR3 length: 16 residues. CDR3 sequence: CSVESLGQHRFYGYTF. The CDR3 region has the DNA TGCAGCGTTGAAAGCTTGGGGCAACACAGGTTCTATGGCTACACCTTC.

J is TRBJ2-7 and V is TRBV10-3; D is uncertain. Trimming stripped 10 bases from V and 0 bases from J, with 10 bases between. CDR1 is ENHRY and CDR2 is SYGVKD in the germline V gene. This CDR3 comprises 12 residues. Here the CDR3 DNA reads TGTGCCAGCTCTGGTAGCTCCTACGAGCAGTACTTC. This encodes CASSGSSYEQYF.

This chain links TRBV10-3 with TRBJ2-6; TRBD1 matches 7 bases. The V gene end was trimmed by 6 bases and the J gene end by 0 bases; junction bases not matched to a gene: 8. CDR1 and CDR2 from the germline V gene are ENHRY and SYGVKD. The CDR3 consists of 17 residues. The CDR3 sequence: CAISRTGTFSGANVLTF. The CDR3, as DNA: TGTGCCATCAGCCGGACAGGAACTTTCTCTGGGGCCAACGTCCTGACTTTC.

V usage is TRBV21-1 and J usage is TRBJ2-7; TRBD2 was called by the table and not checked on the DNA. TRBV21-1 is a pseudogene. This CDR3 has 19 amino acids. CDR3 protein: CASSAAGIRNTISFCEQYF. In DNA, the CDR3 is TGTGCCAGCAGCGCGGCCGGGATTAGAAATACCATAAGCTTCTGCGAGCAGTACTTC.

The chain uses TRBV5-1 and TRBJ1-3; D not resolved. The CDR3 totals 14 residues. V lost 0 bases and J 1 base, leaving 5 bases between the germline ends. CDR1 is SGHRS, CDR2 YFSETQ, per germline. DNA of the CDR3: TGCGCCAGCAGCTTGGACTTGTCTGGAAACACCATATATTTT. Its translation is CASSLDLSGNTIYF. The variable domain in full, completed from reference TRBV5-1 and TRBJ1-3, reads KAGVTQTPRYLIKTRGQQVTLSCSPISGHRSVSWYQQTPGQGLQFLFEYFSETQRNKGNFPGRFSGRQFSNSRSEMNVSTLELGDSALYLCASSLDLSGNTIYFGEGSWLTVV.

The chain recombines TRBV28 with TRBJ2-1; D is possibly TRBD1 (5 bases). V lost 4 bases to trimming and J lost 8 bases, with 15 bases between them. CDR3 length: 14 amino acids. The germline gives CDR1 MDHEN, CDR2 SYDVKM. This CDR3 is CASSSPGWGDEQFF. CDR3 DNA: TGTGCCAGCAGTTCCCCTGGATGGGGCGATGAGCAGTTCTTC.

The rearrangement uses TRBV5-6 and TRBJ1-2; 9 bases align to TRBD1. With V trimmed by 2 bases and J by 1 base, 9 bases remained unmatched. There are 17 residues in the CDR3. Germline V lookup: CDR1 SGHDT, CDR2 YYEEEE. In DNA form, the CDR3 reads TGTGCCAGCAGCTTCGGGACAGGGAGTCGACTTAACTATGGCTACACCTTC. It is translated as CASSFGTGSRLNYGYTF. The entire variable domain, with the rest obtained from reference TRBV5-6 and TRBJ1-2, is as follows: DAGVTQSPTHLIKTRGQQVTLRCSPKSGHDTVSWYQQALGQGPQFIFQYYEEEERQRGNFPDRFSGHQFPNYSSELNVNALLLGDSALYLCASSFGTGSRLNYGYTFGSGTRLTVV.

The chain is built from TRBV6-5 and TRBJ2-5; 8 bases fit TRBD1. Germline V gives CDR1 MNHEY, CDR2 SVGAGI. Germline trimming cut 6 bases from V and 5 bases from J; bases unmatched to any gene: 5. This CDR3 has 13 residues. The CDR3 is CASSRTGRETQYF. The CDR3, as DNA: TGTGCCAGCAGCCGGACAGGGAGGGAGACCCAGTACTTC.

This rearrangement joins TRBV21-1 to TRBJ2-5; TRBD1, the table's D call, was not compared with the DNA. TRBV21-1 is designated a pseudogene. The CDR3 has 14 amino acids. CDR3 protein: CASSKRTAAETQYF. The CDR3 nucleotides are TGTGCCAGCAGCAAAAGGACAGCCGCAGAGACCCAGTACTTC.

The chain is built from TRBV28 and TRBJ1-5, with 7 bases that match TRBD1. The CDR3 spans 16 residues. V lost 5 bases, J lost 5 bases, and 12 bases stayed unmatched. In germline, CDR1 is MDHEN, CDR2 SYDVKM. The CDR3 sequence: CASSHESRGYDQPQHF. In DNA, the CDR3 is TGTGCCAGCAGTCATGAATCCAGGGGGTATGATCAGCCCCAGCATTTT.